This T cell receptor beta chain emerged from a study of OX40 agonist ivuxolimab in advanced cancers. Overall study: In this cohort, patients received ivuxolimab, an agonistic anti-OX40 (CD134) antibody. Study-wide results and limits: More expanded clones were seen, on average, in CD8+ T cells than in CD4+.

This clone appeared a few times. Its matching antigen is unknown. CDR3 length: 15 amino acids. Germline-derived CDR1 and CDR2 are SGHTA and FQGNSA. V was pared by 1 base and J by 3 bases, with 4 bases of the junction left unmatched. Here immunoSEQ multiplex PCR was the method, and the copy in TCRdb shows in-frame clones only, minus some. The repertoire holds 60,000 to 85,000 clones, with about nine tenths as singletons. The input for sequencing was CD4+ or CD8+ T cells sorted from blood, taken in a trial of the OX40 agonist ivuxolimab. This chain uses TRBV7-2 with TRBJ2-3; 7 nucleotides agree with TRBD2. This receptor was identified in an adult with an advanced solid tumor such as melanoma, head and neck, liver or kidney cancer. CDR3 in DNA: TGTGCCAGCAGCTTAGTACTGGGAGGGACAGATACGCAGTATTTT. Its translation is CASSLVLGGTDTQYF.